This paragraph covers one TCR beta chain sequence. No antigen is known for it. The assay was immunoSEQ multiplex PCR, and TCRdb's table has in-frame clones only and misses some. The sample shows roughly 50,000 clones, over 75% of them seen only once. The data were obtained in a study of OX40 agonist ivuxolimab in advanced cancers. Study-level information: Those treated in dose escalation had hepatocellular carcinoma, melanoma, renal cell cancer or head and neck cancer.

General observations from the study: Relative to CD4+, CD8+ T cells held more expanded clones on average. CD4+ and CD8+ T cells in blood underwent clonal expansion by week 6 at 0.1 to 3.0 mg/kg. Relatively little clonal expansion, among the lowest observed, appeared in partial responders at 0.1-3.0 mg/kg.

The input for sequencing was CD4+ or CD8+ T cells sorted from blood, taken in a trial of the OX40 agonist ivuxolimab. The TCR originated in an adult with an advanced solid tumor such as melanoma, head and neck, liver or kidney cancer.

This CDR3 reads CASSYSGGKTEAFF. CDR3 DNA: TGTGCCAGCAGTTACTCTGGGGGTAAAACTGAAGCTTTCTTT. This chain connects TRBV7-9 to TRBJ1-1, with D possibly TRBD1 on 5 matching bases. V lost 6 bases to trimming and J lost 5 bases, with 16 bases between them. Germline CDR1 SEHNR, CDR2 FQNEAQ (reference sequence). CDR3 size: 14 residues.